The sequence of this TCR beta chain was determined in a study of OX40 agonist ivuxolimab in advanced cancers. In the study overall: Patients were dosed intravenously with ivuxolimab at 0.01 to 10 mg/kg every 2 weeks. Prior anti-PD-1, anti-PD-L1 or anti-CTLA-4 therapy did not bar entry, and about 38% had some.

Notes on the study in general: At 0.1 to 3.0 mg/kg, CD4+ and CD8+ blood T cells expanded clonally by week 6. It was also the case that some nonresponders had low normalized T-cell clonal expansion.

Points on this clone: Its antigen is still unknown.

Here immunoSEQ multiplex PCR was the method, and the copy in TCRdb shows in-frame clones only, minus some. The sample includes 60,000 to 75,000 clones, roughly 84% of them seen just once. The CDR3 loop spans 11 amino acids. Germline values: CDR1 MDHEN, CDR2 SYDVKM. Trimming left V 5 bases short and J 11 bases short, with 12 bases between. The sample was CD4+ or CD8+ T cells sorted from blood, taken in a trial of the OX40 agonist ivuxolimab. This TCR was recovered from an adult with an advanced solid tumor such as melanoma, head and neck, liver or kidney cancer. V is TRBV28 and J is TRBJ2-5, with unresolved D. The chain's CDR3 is CASSNHQEQYF. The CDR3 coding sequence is TGTGCCAGCAGTAATCACCAAGAGCAGTACTTC.